A single sample is the source of the 31 T cell receptor beta chains below, sequenced in a study of glioma-infiltrating T cells after dendritic cell vaccination. Only in-frame clones appear in the TCRdb table, and some are missing; sequencing was by immunoSEQ multiplex PCR. The sample comprises 75,000 to 95,000 clones, roughly 91% of which are singletons, and approximately 2.2% rests with the top ten. Stated time point: after dendritic cell vaccination, including at tumor progression/relapse. The sequencing used blood, collected after dendritic cell vaccination. The source is a human donor with glioblastoma.

A remark on this clone: At one end, the junction sequence differs from germline, possibly due to a read error. V and J are TRBV4-2 and TRBJ2-5, with a possible D match to TRBD1 (5 bases). Germline V CDR1 and CDR2: LGHNA, YNFKEQ. The CDR3 contains 13 residues. DNA for the CDR3: TGTGCCAGCAGCCAAGCGAAACAGGCGACCCGGTACTTC. It codes for CASSQAKQATRYF.

This clone was detected once. CDR3 protein: CASSSRTSRPYADTQYF. CDR3 DNA: TGTGCCAGCAGCTCTCGGACTAGCCGACCCTATGCAGATACGCAGTATTTT. This sequence joins TRBV7-2 and TRBJ2-3, with 8 bases aligning to TRBD2. CDR3 length: 17 residues. Trimming took 4 bases from V and 4 from J; bases not matched to a gene: 13. Germline values: CDR1 SGHTA, CDR2 FQGNSA.

The J gene is TRBJ2-3, the V gene TRBV5-1, with 9 bases aligning to TRBD2. The V gene's germline CDR1 is SGHRS and CDR2 YFSETQ. V shed 4 bases and J 1 base; nucleotides not matched to a gene: 4. The CDR3 extends over 15 amino acids. The DNA for the CDR3 is TGCGCCAGCAGCGCTAGCGGGGCCGGCACAGATACGCAGTATTTT. The encoded protein is CASSASGAGTDTQYF.

This chain joins TRBV5-1 and TRBJ2-5; tentatively, D is TRBD2 (5 bases). Germline V gene lookup returns CDR1 SGHRS and CDR2 YFSETQ. V lost 4 bases and J lost 0, with 13 bases in between. The CDR3 covers 15 residues. CDR3 in amino acids: CASSPRTGYQETQYF. CDR3 bases: TGCGCCAGCAGCCCCAGGACTGGGTACCAAGAGACCCAGTACTTC.

This sequence joins TRBV29-1 and TRBJ2-1, with D perhaps matching TRBD1 (6 bases). Germline V gives CDR1 SQVTM, CDR2 ANQGSEA. Trimming removed 4 bases from V and 4 bases from J, with 14 bases in between. The length of the CDR3 is 14 residues. CDR3 DNA sequence: TGCAGCGTTGGGGGGCGGGCGGCTTACAATGAGCAGTTCTTC. Translation gives CSVGGRAAYNEQFF.

Only a few counts were recorded for this clone. The chain has TRBV19 and TRBJ2-1, with 10 nucleotides matching TRBD2. Unmatched junction bases numbered 11, after V lost 4 bases and J lost 8 bases. Germline V lookup: CDR1 LNHDA, CDR2 SQIVND (reference sequence). The CDR3 runs to 16 residues. DNA of the CDR3: TGTGCCAGTAGTAGCCCCGGGGCTAGCGGGAGCGATGAGCAGTTCTTC. Protein: CASSSPGASGSDEQFF.

This clone was counted between two and nine times. The chain carries TRBV6-6 and TRBJ1-1, with D possibly matching TRBD1 (6 bases). This CDR3 comprises 14 residues. The V gene's germline CDR1 is MNHNY and CDR2 SVGAGI (reference sequence). V shed 4 bases and J shed 3 bases, with 12 bases lying between them. CDR3 sequence (DNA): TGTGCCAGCAGTTTACAGGGAAAGTACACTGAAGCTTTCTTT. Translation: CASSLQGKYTEAFF.

This clone was picked up a small number of times. The chain has TRBV5-1 and TRBJ1-3; D ambiguous. Germline assignment: CDR1 SGHRS and CDR2 YFSETQ. V was trimmed by 4 bases and J by 1 base, leaving 12 bases between them. The CDR3 loop spans 15 amino acids. The CDR3 bases are TGCGCCAGCAGCAACCCGTCCAGTTCTGGAAACACCATATATTTT. Protein product: CASSNPSSSGNTIYF.

The chain combines TRBV5-1 with TRBJ2-5, with 10 bases aligning to TRBD1. The J call may be wrong; the DNA end is better matched by TRBJ2-7. This CDR3 region has 15 residues. Germline CDR1 and CDR2: SGHRS and YFSETQ. The chain's CDR3 is CASSLRDRGWHEQYF. The CDR3 DNA sequence: TGCGCCAGCAGCCTCCGGGACAGGGGATGGCACGAGCAGTACTTC.

This chain uses TRBV19 with TRBJ2-3, with TRBD2 matching 12 bases. Germline CDR1 reads LNHDA; CDR2 reads SQIVND (reference sequence). The V gene end was trimmed by 6 bases and the J gene end by 5 bases; junction bases not matched to a gene: 9. This CDR3 region has 16 residues. CDR3 nucleotide sequence: TGTGCCAGTAGCCGGACTAGCGGGATTGGTGGAGATACGCAGTATTTT. Protein product: CASSRTSGIGGDTQYF.

This clone was counted a single time. This chain links TRBV18 with TRBJ1-4; D gene ambiguous. The germline CDR1 and CDR2 sequences are KGHSH and LQKENI. V lost 5 bases and J 0 bases, leaving 19 bases between the germline ends. CDR3 size: 18 residues. The CDR3 reads CASSSPRGTSATNEKLFF. DNA for the CDR3: TGTGCCAGCTCATCGCCCCGGGGTACATCCGCAACTAATGAAAAACTGTTTTTT. Complete variable domain (other parts from reference TRBV18 and TRBJ1-4): NAGVMQNPRHLVRRRGQEARLRCSPMKGHSHVYWYRQLPEEGLKFMVYLQKENIIDESGMPKERFSAEFPKEGPSILRIQQVVRGDSAAYFCASSSPRGTSATNEKLFFGSGTQLSVL.

The V and J genes are TRBV9 and TRBJ1-1; possibly TRBD1 for D (6 bases). CDR3 size: 16 residues. Trimming took off 0 bases at V and 4 bases at J, with 16 bases between the two ends. Germline V CDR1 and CDR2: SGDLS, YYNGEE. The CDR3 protein is CASSVVVQGPGTEAFF. CDR3 DNA: TGTGCCAGCAGCGTAGTGGTTCAGGGGCCAGGCACTGAAGCTTTCTTT.

V and J are TRBV7-9 and TRBJ2-5; TRBD1 might be the D (6 bases). CDR3 size: 15 residues. Germline assignment: CDR1 SEHNR and CDR2 FQNEAQ (reference sequence). V lost 0 bases to trimming and J lost 2 bases, with 10 bases between them. The CDR3 nucleotides are TGTGCCAGCAGCTTAGCGGTACAGGGACAAGAGACCCAGTACTTC. Its protein is CASSLAVQGQETQYF.

The chain has TRBV18 and TRBJ2-3, with D tentatively TRBD1 (6 bases). The CDR3 length is 17 residues. CDR1 KGHSH and CDR2 LQKENI come from the germline V gene. V dropped 0 bases and J dropped 3 bases, with 16 bases sitting between them. The CDR3, as DNA: TGTGCCAGCTCACCACCGGGGACACCGGGGCGTACAGATACGCAGTATTTT. Translated: CASSPPGTPGRTDTQYF.

The chain has TRBV7-6 and TRBJ2-7; 11 bases are a match to TRBD2. This CDR3 is built from 14 residues. Germline trimming cut 3 bases from V and 2 bases from J; bases unmatched to any gene: 0. CDR1 is SGHVS and CDR2 is FNYEAQ in the germline V gene. The CDR3 DNA reads TGTGCCAGCAGCTTTAGCGGGGGGGCCTACGAGCAGTACTTC. This codes for CASSFSGGAYEQYF.

V is TRBV5-6 and J is TRBJ1-1; D not resolved. Germline CDR1 and CDR2: SGHDT and YYEEEE. V was shortened by 6 bases and J by 3 bases, with 9 bases between the two germline ends. This CDR3 is 12 amino acids long. The CDR3 protein is CASTVGDTEAFF. The CDR3 DNA is TGTGCCAGCACAGTAGGAGACACTGAAGCTTTCTTT.

This rearrangement joins TRBV6-6 to TRBJ1-5; tentative D call: TRBD1 (5 bases). This CDR3 has 15 residues. Trimming left V 2 bases short and J 2 bases short, with 10 bases between. The germline CDR1 and CDR2 sequences are MNHNY and SVGAGI (reference sequence). The CDR3 region is CASSYAGRGNQPQHF. CDR3 nucleotides: TGTGCCAGCAGTTACGCAGGGCGCGGCAATCAGCCCCAGCATTTT.

The chain combines TRBV12-5 with TRBJ1-6; possible D gene TRBD1, 5 bases. Between the trimmed V and J ends, which lost 7 bases and 7 bases, there was a span of 14 bases. CDR1 LGHNT and CDR2 FRNRAP come from the germline V gene. The CDR3 totals 14 residues. CDR3 residues: CASADGGGNSPLHF. The CDR3 nucleotides are TGTGCTAGTGCCGACGGGGGAGGGAATTCACCCCTCCACTTT.

The genes are TRBV6-1 and TRBJ1-4, with D possibly matching TRBD1 (5 bases). The length of the CDR3 is 13 residues. Looked up from germline, CDR1 is MNHNS and CDR2 is SASEGT. Trimming pared 11 bases from V and 3 bases from J, leaving 13 bases between. The CDR3 spells CAGGGIANEKLFF. For the CDR3, the DNA is TGTGCCGGGGGGGGGATTGCTAATGAAAAACTGTTTTTT.

The chain links TRBV18 to TRBJ2-7, with 11 bases that match TRBD2. CDR3 length equals 14 residues. The V and J ends lost 4 bases and 2 bases, in that order; junction bases with no gene match: 1. Germline CDR1 is KGHSH and CDR2 is LQKENI. CDR3 sequence: CASSLTSGTYEQYF. The CDR3 DNA sequence: TGTGCCAGCTCACTGACTAGCGGGACCTACGAGCAGTACTTC.

The chain has TRBV5-1 and TRBJ1-2, with D maybe TRBD1 (6 bases). V was trimmed by 0 bases and J by 0 bases, leaving 9 bases between them. CDR3 length equals 15 residues. Germline-derived CDR1 and CDR2 are SGHRS and YFSETQ. CDR3 sequence (DNA): TGCGCCAGCAGCTTGGGAACAGGGCCTAACTATGGCTACACCTTC. Translating gives CASSLGTGPNYGYTF.

The chain uses TRBV5-5 and TRBJ2-5; 7 positions agree with TRBD1. The CDR3 is made up of 15 amino acids. Germline V gene data show CDR1 as SGHKS and CDR2 as YYEKEE (reference sequence). V was pared by 4 bases and J by 0 bases, with 6 bases of the junction left unmatched. The CDR3 reads CASSRLGQHQETQYF. For the CDR3, the DNA is TGTGCCAGCAGCCGACTGGGACAGCACCAAGAGACCCAGTACTTC. Together with reference TRBV5-5 and TRBJ2-5, the CDR3 gives the full variable domain: DAGVTQSPTHLIKTRGQQVTLRCSPISGHKSVSWYQQVLGQGPQFIFQYYEKEERGRGNFPDRFSARQFPNYSSELNVNALLLGDSALYLCASSRLGQHQETQYFGPGTRLLVL.

The chain is built from TRBV7-2 and TRBJ1-5; TRBD1 matches at 7 bases. Losses at the gene ends were 2 bases for V and 4 bases for J; bases not matched to a gene: 2. The germline CDR1 and CDR2 sequences are SGHTA and FQGNSA. The CDR3 loop spans 14 amino acids. The CDR3: CASSLRGQNQPQHF. The CDR3 region has the DNA TGTGCCAGCAGCTTAAGGGGACAGAATCAGCCCCAGCATTTT.

The J gene is TRBJ2-3, the V gene TRBV7-6; 7 bases map to TRBD2. The ends lost 4 bases at V and 5 bases at J; junction bases unmatched: 12. Looked up from germline, CDR1 is SGHVS and CDR2 is FNYEAQ. CDR3 size: 16 residues. This chain's CDR3 is CASSSRDKGGRDTQYF. CDR3 coding DNA: TGTGCCAGCAGCTCACGAGACAAGGGAGGGCGAGATACGCAGTATTTT.

The chain uses TRBV5-8 and TRBJ2-3, with 8 nucleotides matching TRBD1. CDR1 and CDR2 (germline): SGHTS, YDEGEE. The J segment lost 5 bases and the V segment lost 5 bases, leaving 10 bases of the junction unmatched. The CDR3 covers 15 residues. The CDR3 reads CASRDPGGHQDTQYF. The CDR3, as DNA: TGTGCCAGCAGGGACCCAGGGGGCCATCAAGATACGCAGTATTTT.

The chain combines TRBV7-3 with TRBJ1-1; D ambiguous. CDR1 and CDR2 (germline): SGHTA, FQGTGA. V was cut by 5 bases and J by 4 bases, with 17 bases left in between. The CDR3 totals 15 residues. The CDR3 bases are TGTGCCAGCAGCAGACGGGAGGGTGTGGGCACTGAAGCTTTCTTT. Protein: CASSRREGVGTEAFF.

The genes are TRBV7-3 and TRBJ2-3; D might be TRBD2 (6 bases). CDR3 length: 13 amino acids. Germline V lookup: CDR1 SGHTA, CDR2 FQGTGA. The germline V and J ends were trimmed by 4 bases and 4 bases, with 9 bases remaining between them. This CDR3 is CASSSSGADTQYF. The CDR3 coding sequence is TGTGCCAGCAGCTCCTCGGGGGCAGATACGCAGTATTTT.

This sequence joins TRBV29-1 and TRBJ2-1, with 11 positions matching TRBD2. CDR3 length: 14 residues. J was trimmed by 4 bases and V by 8 bases; bases with no gene match: 7. Per the germline V gene, CDR1 is SQVTM and CDR2 is ANQGSEA. The CDR3 spells CSSQTSGDYNEQFF. CDR3 DNA: TGCAGCTCCCAGACTAGCGGGGATTACAATGAGCAGTTCTTC.

This chain uses TRBV7-9 with TRBJ2-1; 7 bases agree with TRBD1. V lost 8 bases, J lost 4 bases, and 8 bases stayed unmatched. Germline CDR1 and CDR2: SEHNR and FQNEAQ (reference sequence). CDR3 length: 14 residues. CDR3 nucleotides: TGTGCCAGCCGGCAAGGGACAGTTTACAATGAGCAGTTCTTC. Protein sequence: CASRQGTVYNEQFF. Full variable domain (outside the CDR3, taken from reference TRBV7-9 and TRBJ2-1): DTGVSQNPRHKITKRGQNVTFRCDPISEHNRLYWYRQTLGQGPEFLTYFQNEAQLEKSRLLSDRFSAERPKGSFSTLEIQRTEQGDSAMYLCASRQGTVYNEQFFGPGTRLTVL.

The chain carries TRBV7-8 and TRBJ2-7; TRBD2 matches 7 bases. Germline V gives CDR1 SGHVS, CDR2 FQNEAQ. V shed 5 bases, J shed 0 bases, and the junction held 7 bases outside the gene matches. This CDR3 region has 15 residues. The CDR3 coding sequence is TGTGCCAGCAGCCCTCGGCGGGGGTCCTCCTACGAGCAGTACTTC. Translated: CASSPRRGSSYEQYF. The entire variable domain, with the rest obtained from reference TRBV7-8 and TRBJ2-7, is as follows: GAGVSQSPRYKVAKRGQDVALRCDPISGHVSLFWYQQALGQGPEFLTYFQNEAQLDKSGLPSDRFFAERPEGSVSTLKIQRTQQEDSAVYLCASSPRRGSSYEQYFGPGTRLTVT.

The chain couples TRBV29-1 to TRBJ2-1, with 8 bases matching TRBD1. Per germline, CDR1 SQVTM and CDR2 ANQGSEA. With V trimmed by 3 bases and J by 3 bases, 4 bases remained unmatched. CDR3 length: 14 amino acids. This CDR3 is CSVETGAGYNEQFF. DNA for the CDR3: TGCAGCGTTGAGACAGGGGCGGGCTACAATGAGCAGTTCTTC.